This entry concerns a single T cell receptor (beta chain). The antigen is not known. The data were taken from a study of cytomegalovirus exposure and HLA in healthy donors. Study-level results: Cytomegalovirus-associated TCR beta chains were listed, numbering 164.

This CDR3 is built from 13 residues. Germline V CDR1 and CDR2: MDHEN, SYDVKM. After removal of 8 bases from V and 1 base from J, the junction contained 4 bases not matched to a gene. Measured with immunoSEQ multiplex PCR; TCRdb has only the in-frame clones, and not every one. Of a few hundred thousand clones in the sample, about 90% were seen once. The sequence was obtained from a woman in her 30s in good health and CMV-seronegative. The sequenced sample consisted of PBMCs. The chain uses TRBV28 and TRBJ2-5; 7 positions match TRBD2. The CDR3 bases are TGTGCCAGCTTGGCTAGCGGCCAAGAGACCCAGTACTTC. Its translation: CASLASGQETQYF.